This record concerns one T cell receptor beta chain sequence. Its antigen is unidentified. Germline CDR1 is SGHTA and CDR2 is FQGTGA. This CDR3 is 16 amino acids long. Unmatched junction bases numbered 11, after V lost 5 bases and J lost 6 bases. This record belongs to a study of shared clonotypes between healthy human individuals. Naive CD8 cells lacked CD45RO and underwent positive selection for CCR7, leaving out terminally differentiated effector memory CD45RA+ cells. At deep level, the assay was performed. Generated by immunoSEQ multiplex PCR, the TCRdb table keeps only in-frame clones and is missing some. The sample contains some 580,000 clones, nearly 98% of which appear only once. Notes on the study in general: Sharing across four donors was highest in naive CD4 (approximately 5%) and lowest in memory CD8 (roughly 0.4%).

The source is a man aged 30 to 39 in good health. Sequencing was performed on naive CD8+ T cells sorted from blood. The chain joins TRBV7-3 to TRBJ2-2, with TRBD1 matching over 8 bases. This CDR3 is CASSHLYRGFAGELFF. CDR3 DNA sequence: TGTGCCAGCAGCCACCTGTACAGGGGGTTCGCCGGGGAGCTGTTTTTT.